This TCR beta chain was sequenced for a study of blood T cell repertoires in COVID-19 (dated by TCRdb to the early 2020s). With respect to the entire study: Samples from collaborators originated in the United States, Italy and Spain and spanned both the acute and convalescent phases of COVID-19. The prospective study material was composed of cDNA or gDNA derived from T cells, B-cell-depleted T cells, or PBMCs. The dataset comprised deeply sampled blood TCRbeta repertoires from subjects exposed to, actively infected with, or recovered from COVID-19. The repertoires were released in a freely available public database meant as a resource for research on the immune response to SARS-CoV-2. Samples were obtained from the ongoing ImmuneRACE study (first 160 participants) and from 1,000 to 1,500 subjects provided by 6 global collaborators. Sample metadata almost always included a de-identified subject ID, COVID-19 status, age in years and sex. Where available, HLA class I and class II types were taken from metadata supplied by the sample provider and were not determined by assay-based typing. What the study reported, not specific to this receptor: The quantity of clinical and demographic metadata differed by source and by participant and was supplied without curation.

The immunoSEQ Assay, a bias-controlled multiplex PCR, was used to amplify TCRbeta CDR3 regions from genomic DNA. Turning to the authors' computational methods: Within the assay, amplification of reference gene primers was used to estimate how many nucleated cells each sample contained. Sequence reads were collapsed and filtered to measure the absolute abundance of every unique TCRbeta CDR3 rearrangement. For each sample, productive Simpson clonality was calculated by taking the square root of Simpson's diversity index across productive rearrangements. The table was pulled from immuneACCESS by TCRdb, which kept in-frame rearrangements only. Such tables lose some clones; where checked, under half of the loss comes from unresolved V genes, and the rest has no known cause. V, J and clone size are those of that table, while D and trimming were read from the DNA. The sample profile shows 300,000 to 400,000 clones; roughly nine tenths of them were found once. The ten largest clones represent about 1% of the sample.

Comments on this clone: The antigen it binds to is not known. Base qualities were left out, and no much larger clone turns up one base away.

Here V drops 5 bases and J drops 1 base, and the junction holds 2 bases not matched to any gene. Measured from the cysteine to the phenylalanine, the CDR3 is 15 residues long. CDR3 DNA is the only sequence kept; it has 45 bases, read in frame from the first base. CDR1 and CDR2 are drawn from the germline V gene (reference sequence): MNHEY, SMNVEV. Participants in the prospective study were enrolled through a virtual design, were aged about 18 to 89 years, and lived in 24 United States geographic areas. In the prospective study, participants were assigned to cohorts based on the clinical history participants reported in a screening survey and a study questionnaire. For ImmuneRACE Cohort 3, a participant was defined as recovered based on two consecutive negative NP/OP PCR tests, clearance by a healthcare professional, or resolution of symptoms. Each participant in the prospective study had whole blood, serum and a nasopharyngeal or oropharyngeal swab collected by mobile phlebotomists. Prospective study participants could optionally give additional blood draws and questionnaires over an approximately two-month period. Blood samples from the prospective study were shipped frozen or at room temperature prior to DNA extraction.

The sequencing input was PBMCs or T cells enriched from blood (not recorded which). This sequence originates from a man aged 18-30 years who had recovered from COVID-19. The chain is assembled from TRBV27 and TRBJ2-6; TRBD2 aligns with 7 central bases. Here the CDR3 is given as CASSPRGSGANVLTF. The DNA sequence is TGTGCCAGCAGTCCGCGGGGGTCTGGGGCCAACGTCCTGACTTTC.